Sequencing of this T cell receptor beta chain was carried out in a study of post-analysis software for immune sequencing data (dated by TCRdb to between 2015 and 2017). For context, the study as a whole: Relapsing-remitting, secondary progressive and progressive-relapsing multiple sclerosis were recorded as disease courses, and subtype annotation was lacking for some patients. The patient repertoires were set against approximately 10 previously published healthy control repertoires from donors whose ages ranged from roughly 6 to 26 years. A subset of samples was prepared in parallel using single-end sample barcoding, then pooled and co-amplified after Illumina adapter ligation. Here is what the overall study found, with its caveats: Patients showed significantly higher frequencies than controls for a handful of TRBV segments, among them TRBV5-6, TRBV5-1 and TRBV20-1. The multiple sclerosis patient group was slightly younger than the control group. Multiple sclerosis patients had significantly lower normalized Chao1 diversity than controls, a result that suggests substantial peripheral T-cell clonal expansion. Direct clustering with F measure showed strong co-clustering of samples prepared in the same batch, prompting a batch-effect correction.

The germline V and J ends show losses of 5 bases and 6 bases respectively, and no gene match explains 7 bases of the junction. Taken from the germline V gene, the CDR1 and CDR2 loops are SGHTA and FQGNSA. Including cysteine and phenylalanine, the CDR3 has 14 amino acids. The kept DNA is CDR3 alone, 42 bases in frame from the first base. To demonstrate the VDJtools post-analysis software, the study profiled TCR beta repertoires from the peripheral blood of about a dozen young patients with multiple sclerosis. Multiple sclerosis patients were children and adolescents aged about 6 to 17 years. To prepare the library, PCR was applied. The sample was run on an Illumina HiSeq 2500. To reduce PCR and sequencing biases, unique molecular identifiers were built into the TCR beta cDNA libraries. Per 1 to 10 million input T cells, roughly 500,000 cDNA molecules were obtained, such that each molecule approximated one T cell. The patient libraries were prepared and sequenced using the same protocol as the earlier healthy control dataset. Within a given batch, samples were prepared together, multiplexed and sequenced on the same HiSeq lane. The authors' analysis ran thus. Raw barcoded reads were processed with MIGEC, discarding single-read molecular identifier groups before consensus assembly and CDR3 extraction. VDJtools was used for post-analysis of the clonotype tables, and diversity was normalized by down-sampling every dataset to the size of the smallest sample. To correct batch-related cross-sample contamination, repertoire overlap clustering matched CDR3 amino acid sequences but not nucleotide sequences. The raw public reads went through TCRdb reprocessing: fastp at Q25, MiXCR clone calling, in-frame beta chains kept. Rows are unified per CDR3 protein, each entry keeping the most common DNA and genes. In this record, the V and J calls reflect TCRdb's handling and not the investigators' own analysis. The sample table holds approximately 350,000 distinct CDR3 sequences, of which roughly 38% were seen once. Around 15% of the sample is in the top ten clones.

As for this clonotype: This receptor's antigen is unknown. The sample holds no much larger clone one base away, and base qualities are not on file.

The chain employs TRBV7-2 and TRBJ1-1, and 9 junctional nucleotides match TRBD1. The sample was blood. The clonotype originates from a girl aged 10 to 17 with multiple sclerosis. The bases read TGTGCCAGCAGCCCCTCTACAGGGGGCTCTGAAGCTTTCTTT. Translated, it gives CASSPSTGGSEAFF.